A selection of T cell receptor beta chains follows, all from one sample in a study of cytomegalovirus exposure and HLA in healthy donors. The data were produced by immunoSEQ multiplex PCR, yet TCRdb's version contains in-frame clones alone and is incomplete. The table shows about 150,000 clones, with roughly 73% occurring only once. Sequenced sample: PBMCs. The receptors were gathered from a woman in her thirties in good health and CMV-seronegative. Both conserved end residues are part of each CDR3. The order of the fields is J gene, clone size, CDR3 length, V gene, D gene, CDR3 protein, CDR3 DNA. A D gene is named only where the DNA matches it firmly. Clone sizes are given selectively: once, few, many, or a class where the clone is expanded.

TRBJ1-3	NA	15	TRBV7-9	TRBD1	CASSQGTGEGNTIYF	TGTGCCAGCAGCCAGGGGACAGGGGAAGGAAACACCATATATTTT
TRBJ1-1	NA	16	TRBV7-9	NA	CASSLQGTLENTEAFF	TGTGCCAGCAGCTTACAGGGGACATTGGAGAACACTGAAGCTTTCTTT
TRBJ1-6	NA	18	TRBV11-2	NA	CASSYDGMGRSYNSPLHF	TGTGCCAGCAGTTATGACGGGATGGGAAGGTCCTATAATTCACCCCTCCACTTT
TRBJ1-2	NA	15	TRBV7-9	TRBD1	CASSLVGTGSYGYTF	TGTGCCAGCAGCTTAGTCGGGACAGGAAGCTATGGCTACACCTTC
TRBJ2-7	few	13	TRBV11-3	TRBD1	CASSEGQAYEQYF	TGTGCCAGCAGCGAAGGACAGGCATACGAGCAGTACTTC
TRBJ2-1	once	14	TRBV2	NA	CASRPRGSYNEQFF	TGTGCCAGCAGACCCAGGGGTTCTTACAATGAGCAGTTCTTC
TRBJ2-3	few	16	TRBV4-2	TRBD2	CASSQDMSGGAGTQYF	TGTGCCAGCAGCCAAGATATGAGCGGGGGGGCGGGTACGCAGTATTTT
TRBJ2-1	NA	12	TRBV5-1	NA	CASSLALSEQFF	TGCGCCAGCAGCTTGGCCCTAAGTGAGCAGTTCTTC
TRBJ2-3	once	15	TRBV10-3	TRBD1	CAIRVNRGQLDTQYF	TGTGCCATCAGGGTAAACAGGGGGCAGTTAGATACGCAGTATTTT
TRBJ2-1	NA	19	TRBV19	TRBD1	CASSAPYRAQGQSVNEQFF	TGTGCCAGTAGTGCCCCTTACCGCGCTCAGGGACAGAGCGTCAATGAGCAGTTCTTC
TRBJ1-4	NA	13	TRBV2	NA	CASSVQGNEKLFF	TGTGCCAGCAGTGTCCAGGGGAATGAAAAACTGTTTTTT
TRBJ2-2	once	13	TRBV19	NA	CASSKASAGELFF	TGTGCCAGTAGTAAAGCGTCGGCCGGGGAGCTGTTTTTT
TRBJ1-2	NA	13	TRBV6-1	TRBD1	CASFTGGARGYTF	TGTGCCAGCTTTACAGGGGGCGCACGGGGCTACACCTTC
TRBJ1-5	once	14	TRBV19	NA	CARRQLRSNQPQHF	TGTGCCAGGAGACAGCTAAGAAGCAATCAGCCCCAGCATTTT
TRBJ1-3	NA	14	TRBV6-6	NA	CASRTTGFGNTIYF	TGTGCCAGCAGGACAACAGGGTTTGGAAACACCATATATTTT
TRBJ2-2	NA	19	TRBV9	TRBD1	CASSFRENRGQRGAGELFF	TGTGCCAGCAGTTTCAGGGAAAACAGGGGGCAAAGGGGGGCCGGGGAGCTGTTTTTT
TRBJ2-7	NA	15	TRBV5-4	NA	CASSSRKTEAYEQYF	TGTGCCAGCAGCTCCAGGAAGACGGAGGCCTACGAGCAGTACTTC
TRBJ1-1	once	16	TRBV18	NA	CASSPTISGGGAMAFF	TGTGCCAGCTCACCAACGATTAGCGGCGGAGGCGCGATGGCTTTCTTT
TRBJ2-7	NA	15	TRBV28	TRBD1	CASSTRDRPSYEQYF	TGTGCCAGCAGTACCCGGGACAGGCCCTCCTACGAGCAGTACTTC
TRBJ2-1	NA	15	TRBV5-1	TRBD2	CASSPSTSGGPDQFF	TGCGCCAGCAGCCCCTCGACTAGCGGGGGGCCGGATCAGTTCTTC
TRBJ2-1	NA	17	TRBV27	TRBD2	CASSSRPLAGGYNEQFF	TGTGCCAGCAGTTCGAGACCACTAGCGGGGGGGTACAATGAGCAGTTCTTC
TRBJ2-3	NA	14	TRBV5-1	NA	CASSLSMTGDTQYF	TGCGCCAGCAGCTTATCTATGACAGGTGATACGCAGTATTTT
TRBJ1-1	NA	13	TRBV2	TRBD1	CASATGANTEAFF	TGTGCCAGCGCAACAGGGGCGAACACTGAAGCTTTCTTT
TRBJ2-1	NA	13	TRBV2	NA	CASSGLGASFWFF	TGTGCCAGCAGTGGATTAGGGGCAAGCTTCTGGTTCTTC
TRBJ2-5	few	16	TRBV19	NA	CASSLSQGPFGETQYF	TGTGCCAGTAGTCTATCACAGGGCCCGTTTGGAGAGACCCAGTACTTC
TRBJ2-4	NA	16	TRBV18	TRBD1	CASSPAVGTAKNIQYF	TGTGCCAGCTCCCCCGCCGTAGGGACAGCTAAAAACATTCAGTACTTC
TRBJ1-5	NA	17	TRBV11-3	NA	CASSFPLVSREGQPQHF	TGTGCCAGCAGCTTCCCCCTAGTGTCCAGGGAGGGTCAGCCCCAGCATTTT
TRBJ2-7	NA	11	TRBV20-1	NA	CSAVAAIEQYF	TGCAGTGCCGTCGCGGCTATCGAGCAGTACTTC
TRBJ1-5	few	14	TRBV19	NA	CASKGGPTNQPQHF	TGTGCCAGTAAGGGGGGGCCCACCAATCAGCCCCAGCATTTT
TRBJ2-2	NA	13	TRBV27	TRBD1	CASSTGGIGELFF	TGTGCCAGCAGTACAGGGGGTATCGGGGAGCTGTTTTTT